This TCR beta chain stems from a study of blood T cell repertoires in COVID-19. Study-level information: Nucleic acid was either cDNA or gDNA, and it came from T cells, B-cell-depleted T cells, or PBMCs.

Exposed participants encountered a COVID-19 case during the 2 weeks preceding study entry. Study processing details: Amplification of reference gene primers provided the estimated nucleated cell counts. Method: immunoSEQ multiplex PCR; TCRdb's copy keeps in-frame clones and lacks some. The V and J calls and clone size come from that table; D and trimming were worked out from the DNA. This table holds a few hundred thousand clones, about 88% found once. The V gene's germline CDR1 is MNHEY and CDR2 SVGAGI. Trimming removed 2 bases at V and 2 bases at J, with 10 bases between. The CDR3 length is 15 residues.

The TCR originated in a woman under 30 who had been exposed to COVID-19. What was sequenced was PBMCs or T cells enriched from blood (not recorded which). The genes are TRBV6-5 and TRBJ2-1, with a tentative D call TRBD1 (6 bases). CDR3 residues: CASSYTGPPYNEQFF. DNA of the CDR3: TGTGCCAGCAGTTACACAGGGCCCCCCTACAATGAGCAGTTCTTC.